The text below deals with one T cell receptor beta chain. This specimen belongs to a study of blood T cell repertoires in COVID-19. For the study at large: T cells, B-cell-depleted T cells, or PBMCs provided the cDNA or gDNA that served as material.

The germline V gene encodes CDR1 SGHVS and CDR2 FQNEAQ. The CDR3 spans 13 residues. Deletions cut 1 base from V and 6 bases from J, with 9 bases between. Libraries were prepared by immunoSEQ multiplex PCR; TCRdb keeps only in-frame clonotypes and omits some of them. The sample lists 120,000 to 150,000 clones, roughly 84% seen once, with more than 5% in the top ten. Those who participated ranged in age from roughly 18 to 90 years and resided in around 22 US areas. During the 2 weeks before they entered the study, exposed participants had met someone with a PCR-confirmed or clinician-diagnosed COVID-19 case.

Material: PBMCs or T cells enriched from blood (not recorded which). This clonotype was sampled from a woman between 50 and 59 years old who had been exposed to COVID-19. This chain uses TRBV7-8 with TRBJ1-2, with D possibly TRBD1 on 6 matching bases. CDR3 region: CASSLGTGHGYTF. Written as DNA, the CDR3 is TGTGCCAGCAGCTTAGGCACAGGGCATGGCTACACCTTC.